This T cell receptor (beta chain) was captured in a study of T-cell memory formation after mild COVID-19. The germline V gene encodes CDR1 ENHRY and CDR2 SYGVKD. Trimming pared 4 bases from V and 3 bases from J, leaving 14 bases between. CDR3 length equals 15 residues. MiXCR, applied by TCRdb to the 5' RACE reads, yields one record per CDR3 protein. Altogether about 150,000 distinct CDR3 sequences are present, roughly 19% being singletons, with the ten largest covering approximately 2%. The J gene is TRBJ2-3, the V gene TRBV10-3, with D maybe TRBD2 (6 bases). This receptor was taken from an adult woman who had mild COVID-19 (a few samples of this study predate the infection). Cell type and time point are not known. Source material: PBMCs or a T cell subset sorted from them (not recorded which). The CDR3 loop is CAISGSGRGTDTQYF. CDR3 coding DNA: TGTGCCATCAGTGGTAGCGGCCGGGGGACAGATACGCAGTATTTT.